Each of the 7 T cell receptor beta chains below was sequenced from the same sample in a study of blood T cell repertoires in COVID-19. Assay: immunoSEQ multiplex PCR; the TCRdb copy retains only in-frame clones and omits some. This table holds around 95,000 clones, approximately 81% found once. Material for sequencing was peripheral blood. These receptors were collected from a human donor in a cohort sampled during active COVID-19.

The CDR3 DNA follows: TGTGCCAGCAGTGAACGCACAGGGGCTGGAAACACCATATATTTT. Its protein product is CASSERTGAGNTIYF. The chain employs TRBV2 and TRBJ1-3; 7 nucleotides match TRBD1. The V segment lost 2 bases and the J segment 2 bases; nucleotides outside the gene matches: 3. The CDR3 has 15 amino acids. Germline loops: CDR1 SNHLY, CDR2 FYNNEI. Filled out from reference TRBV2 and TRBJ1-3, the complete variable domain reads EPEVTQTPSHQVTQMGQEVILRCVPISNHLYFYWYRQILGQKVEFLVSFYNNEISEKSEIFDDQFSVERPDGSNFTLKIRSTKLEDSAMYFCASSERTGAGNTIYFGEGSWLTVV.

The chain employs TRBV6-5 and TRBJ2-7; 10 bases align to TRBD1. Per germline, CDR1 MNHEY and CDR2 SVGAGI. The CDR3 loop spans 15 amino acids. The J segment lost 3 bases and the V segment lost 6 bases, leaving 8 bases of the junction unmatched. CDR3 sequence: CASRETGGYVYEQYF. In DNA, the CDR3 is TGTGCCAGCAGGGAGACAGGGGGCTACGTCTACGAGCAGTACTTC.

The rearrangement uses TRBV3-1 (or the pseudogene TRBV3-2) and TRBJ1-1; D is perhaps TRBD1 (5 bases). Trimming pared 6 bases from V and 0 bases from J, leaving 11 bases between. Germline lookup yields CDR1 LGHDT and CDR2 YNNKEL (reference sequence). The CDR3 contains 14 residues. The CDR3 coding sequence is TGTGCCAGCAGAAACAGGTTCATGAACACTGAAGCTTTCTTT. It specifies CASRNRFMNTEAFF.

The J gene is TRBJ1-2, the V gene TRBV6-8; 10 nucleotides match TRBD1. The CDR3 covers 14 residues. With V trimmed by 2 bases and J by 3 bases, 0 bases remained unmatched. Germline V gene lookup returns CDR1 MNHGY and CDR2 SAAAGT. This CDR3 reads CASSYGTGDYGYTF. CDR3 DNA sequence: TGTGCCAGCAGTTACGGGACAGGGGACTATGGCTACACCTTC.

The chain recombines TRBV28 with TRBJ2-4; D perhaps matches TRBD1 (5 bases). The length of the CDR3 is 11 residues. The V end was cut by 8 bases, the J end by 8 bases, with 10 bases between. The V gene's germline CDR1 is MDHEN and CDR2 SYDVKM. The DNA for the CDR3 is TGTGCCAGCGGTCAGGGTTACATTCAGTACTTC. This sequence encodes CASGQGYIQYF.

The V call is TRBV6-5, the J call TRBJ1-1; D is ambiguous. Germline values: CDR1 MNHEY, CDR2 SVGAGI. This CDR3 spans 12 amino acids. The V gene lost 10 bases and the J gene lost 1 base, with 10 bases spanning the gap. The CDR3 loop reads CATARANTEAFF. DNA for the CDR3: TGTGCCACCGCTAGAGCGAACACTGAAGCTTTCTTT.

This clone was detected a few times. The chain is built from TRBV4-1 and TRBJ2-7, with TRBD1 as a possible D gene (6 bases). The CDR3 contains 15 residues. Germline lookup yields CDR1 MGHRA and CDR2 YSYEKL. Trimming took off 4 bases at V and 2 bases at J, with 15 bases between the two ends. DNA of the CDR3: TGCGCCAGCAGCCTCGGGACATCATTAACCTACGAGCAGTACTTC. It is translated as CASSLGTSLTYEQYF.